This T cell receptor beta chain was recovered during a study of shared clonotypes between healthy human individuals. Whole-study context: The plates for each donor numbered three CD4 naive, three CD4 memory, two CD8 naive and one CD8 memory.

V was pared by 0 bases and J by 0 bases, with 15 bases between. Germline CDR1 is LGHNA and CDR2 is YSLEER. The CDR3 totals 18 residues. At a deep level, the assay was run. Sequencing was performed with immunoSEQ multiplex PCR; in TCRdb, only in-frame clones are kept and a portion is missing. The data contain approximately 320,000 clones, around 87% of them seen just once; the ten biggest clones take up around 16%. CD8 memory pooled CD45RO+ cells and CCR7-negative CD45RA+ TemRA cells. V usage is TRBV4-3 and J usage is TRBJ2-1, with D perhaps matching TRBD2 (6 bases). This receptor was identified in a man younger than 35 in good health. The specimen sequenced was memory CD8+ T cells sorted from blood. Regarding subset: CD45RO+ cells pooled with CCR7-negative TemRA cells. The CDR3 DNA is TGCGCCAGCAGCCAAGAGGCAGTCGGGACTGACTCCTACAATGAGCAGTTCTTC. Protein: CASSQEAVGTDSYNEQFF.